A single sample is the source of the 10 T cell receptor beta chains below, sequenced in a study of cytomegalovirus exposure and HLA in healthy donors. This PCR relied on a set of 60 Vbeta primers and 13 Jbeta primers. Using immunoSEQ multiplex PCR, the repertoire was profiled, and TCRdb retains in-frame clones only, with some absent. The data contain approximately 88,000 clones, about four fifths of them singletons. Source material: PBMCs. These receptors came from a man between 18 and 35 years old in good health and CMV-seropositive.

In this sample, this clone turned up a few times. This chain uses TRBV28 with TRBJ1-3; no definite D call. With 8 bases removed from V and 0 bases from J, the gap between germline ends came to 11 bases. The germline gives CDR1 MDHEN, CDR2 SYDVKM. This CDR3 spans 14 amino acids. The DNA for the CDR3 is TGTGCCAGCCTCGACCGAGGCTCTGGAAACACCATATATTTT. Protein: CASLDRGSGNTIYF. Complete variable domain (other parts from reference TRBV28 and TRBJ1-3): DVKVTQSSRYLVKRTGEKVFLECVQDMDHENMFWYRQDPGLGLRLIYFSYDVKMKEKGDIPEGYSVSREKKERFSLILESASTNQTSMYLCASLDRGSGNTIYFGEGSWLTVV.

The chain combines TRBV7-3 with TRBJ2-3; 8 bases fit TRBD2. J gave up 6 bases and V 6 bases, and 5 bases lay outside the gene matches. Germline loops: CDR1 SGHTA, CDR2 FQGTGA. The CDR3 loop spans 13 amino acids. This CDR3 reads CASSSTSGDTQYF. In DNA form, the CDR3 reads TGTGCCAGCAGTTCTACTAGCGGTGATACGCAGTATTTT.

V and J are TRBV6-6 and TRBJ1-2; 7 bases agree with TRBD1. V was pared by 5 bases and J by 5 bases, with 11 bases of the junction left unmatched. The CDR3 totals 15 residues. In germline, CDR1 is MNHNY, CDR2 SVGAGI (reference sequence). The CDR3: CASSRSGTEAYGYTF. DNA for the CDR3: TGTGCCAGCAGTCGATCCGGGACAGAAGCTTATGGCTACACCTTC.

The gene calls are TRBV2 and TRBJ2-7, with 11 bases fitting TRBD2. CDR3 length equals 15 residues. Germline CDR1 is SNHLY and CDR2 is FYNNEI. With 5 bases clipped from V and 0 bases from J, the junction kept 3 bases outside the gene matches. The CDR3 nucleotides are TGTGCCAGCAGTCCCGGGACTAGCGGCTCCTACGAGCAGTACTTC. Protein: CASSPGTSGSYEQYF.

About this clone: Its ends do not fully match the called genes, so a read error is possible. Other DNA sequences of this sample code for an identical CDR3. V and J are TRBV6-5 and TRBJ2-5; D not resolved. CDR3 size: 15 residues. Germline values: CDR1 MNHEY, CDR2 SVGAGI. CDR3 coding DNA: TGTGCCAGCAGTTACTCTTTTGCTAATCAAGAGACTCAGTACTTC. Translating it yields CASSYSFANQETQYF.

In this sample, this clone turned up a few times. The gene calls are TRBV25-1 and TRBJ1-1; 10 positions agree with TRBD1. V was pared by 10 bases and J by 2 bases, with 4 bases of the junction left unmatched. CDR3 length: 13 residues. Germline assignment: CDR1 MGHDK and CDR2 SYGVNS. CDR3 sequence: CATATGGNTEAFF. The DNA of the CDR3 is TGTGCCACTGCGACAGGGGGCAACACTGAAGCTTTCTTT.

The chain combines TRBV29-1 with TRBJ2-2, with 8 nucleotides matching TRBD2. Germline loops: CDR1 SQVTM, CDR2 ANQGSEA. The CDR3 loop spans 13 amino acids. With 6 bases clipped from V and 10 bases from J, the junction kept 10 bases outside the gene matches. The CDR3 region is CSVRLASRAELFF. The CDR3 DNA is TGCAGCGTGAGACTAGCGTCTCGCGCGGAGCTGTTTTTT.

The chain employs TRBV27 and TRBJ1-1; no clear D gene. Germline V gene sequence: CDR1 MNHEY, CDR2 SMNVEV (reference sequence). Deletions cut 6 bases from V and 5 bases from J, with 16 bases between. The CDR3 extends over 14 amino acids. The CDR3: CASSLNGEGTEAFF. CDR3 DNA sequence: TGTGCCAGCAGCTTAAACGGGGAGGGAACTGAAGCTTTCTTT.

CDR3 in amino acids: CATSRGPSSYNEQFF. The CDR3 coding sequence is TGTGCCACCAGCAGAGGGCCCAGCTCCTACAATGAGCAGTTCTTC. The chain employs TRBV15 and TRBJ2-1; D ambiguous. The CDR3 has 15 residues. From germline, CDR1 is LNHNV and CDR2 YYDKDF (reference sequence). Trimming took off 1 base at V and 0 bases at J, with 7 bases between the two ends.

Only a few counts were recorded for this clone. The rearrangement links TRBV2 to TRBJ2-4, with 9 bases identical to TRBD2. Looked up from germline, CDR1 is SNHLY and CDR2 is FYNNEI. V gave up 1 base and J gave up 3 bases; unmatched junction bases: 4. The CDR3 is made up of 16 amino acids. The CDR3 spells CASSEGVAGDKNIQYF. CDR3 nucleotides: TGTGCCAGCAGTGAAGGTGTAGCGGGAGACAAAAACATTCAGTACTTC.